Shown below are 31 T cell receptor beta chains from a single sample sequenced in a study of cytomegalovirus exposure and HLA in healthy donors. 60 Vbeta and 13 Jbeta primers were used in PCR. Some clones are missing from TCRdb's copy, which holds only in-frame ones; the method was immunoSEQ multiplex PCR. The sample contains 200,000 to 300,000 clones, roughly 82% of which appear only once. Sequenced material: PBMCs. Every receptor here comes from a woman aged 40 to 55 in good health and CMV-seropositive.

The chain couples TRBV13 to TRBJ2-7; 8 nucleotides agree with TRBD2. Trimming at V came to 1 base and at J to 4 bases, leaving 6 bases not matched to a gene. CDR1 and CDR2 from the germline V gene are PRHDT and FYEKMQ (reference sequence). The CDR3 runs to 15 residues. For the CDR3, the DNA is TGTGCCAGCAGCTTAGCGGGAGGGAGAAGATACGAGCAGTACTTC. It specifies CASSLAGGRRYEQYF.

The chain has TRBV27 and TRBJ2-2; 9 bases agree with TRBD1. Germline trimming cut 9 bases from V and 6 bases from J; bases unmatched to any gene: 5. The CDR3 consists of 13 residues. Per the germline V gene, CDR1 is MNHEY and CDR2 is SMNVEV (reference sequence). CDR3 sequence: CASTGQGPGELFF. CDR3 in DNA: TGTGCCAGTACGGGACAGGGTCCCGGGGAGCTGTTTTTT.

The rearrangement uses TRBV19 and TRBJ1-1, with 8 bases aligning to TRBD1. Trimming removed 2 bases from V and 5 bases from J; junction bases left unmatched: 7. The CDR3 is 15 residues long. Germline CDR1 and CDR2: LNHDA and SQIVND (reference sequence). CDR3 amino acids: CASSILRTGWTEAFF. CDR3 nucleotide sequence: TGTGCCAGTAGTATACTACGGACAGGGTGGACTGAAGCTTTCTTT.

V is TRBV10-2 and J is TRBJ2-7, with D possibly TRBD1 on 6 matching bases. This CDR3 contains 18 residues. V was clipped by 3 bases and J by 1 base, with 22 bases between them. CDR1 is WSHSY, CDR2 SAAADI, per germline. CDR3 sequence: CASSEGSSLQGDSYEQYF. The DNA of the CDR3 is TGCGCCAGCAGTGAAGGGTCCTCGTTACAGGGCGATTCCTACGAGCAGTACTTC.

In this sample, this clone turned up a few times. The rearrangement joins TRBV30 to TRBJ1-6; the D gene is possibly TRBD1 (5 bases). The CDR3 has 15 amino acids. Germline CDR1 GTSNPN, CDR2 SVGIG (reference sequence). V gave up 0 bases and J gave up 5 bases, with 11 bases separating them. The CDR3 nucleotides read TGTGCCTGGAGTGTGGGACTCCCGAATAATTCACCCCTCCACTTT. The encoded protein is CAWSVGLPNNSPLHF.

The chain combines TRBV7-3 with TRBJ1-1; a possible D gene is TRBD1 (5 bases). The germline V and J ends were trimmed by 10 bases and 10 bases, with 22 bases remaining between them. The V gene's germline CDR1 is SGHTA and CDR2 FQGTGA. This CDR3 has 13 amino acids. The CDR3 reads CATRNPQGPLAFF. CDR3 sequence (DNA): TGTGCCACCCGGAACCCCCAGGGCCCACTAGCTTTCTTT.

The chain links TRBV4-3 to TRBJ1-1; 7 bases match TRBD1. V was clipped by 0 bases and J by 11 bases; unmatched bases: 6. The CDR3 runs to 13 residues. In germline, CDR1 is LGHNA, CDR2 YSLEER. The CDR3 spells CASSQDRQGKAFF. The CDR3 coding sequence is TGCGCCAGCAGCCAAGATCGACAGGGAAAGGCTTTCTTT.

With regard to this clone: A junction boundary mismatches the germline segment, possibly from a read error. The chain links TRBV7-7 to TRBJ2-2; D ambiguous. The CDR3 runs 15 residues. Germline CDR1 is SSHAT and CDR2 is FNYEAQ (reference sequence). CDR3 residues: CASSRGTSNTGELFF. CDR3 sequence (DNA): TGTGCTAGCAGCCGCGGAACTTCGAACACCGGGGAGCTGTTTTTT. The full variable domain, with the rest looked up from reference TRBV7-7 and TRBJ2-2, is GAGVSQSPRYKVTKRGQDVTLRCDPISSHATLYWYQQALGQGPEFLTYFNYEAQPDKSGLPSDRFSAERPEGSISTLTIQRTEQRDSAMYRCASSRGTSNTGELFFGEGSRLTVL.

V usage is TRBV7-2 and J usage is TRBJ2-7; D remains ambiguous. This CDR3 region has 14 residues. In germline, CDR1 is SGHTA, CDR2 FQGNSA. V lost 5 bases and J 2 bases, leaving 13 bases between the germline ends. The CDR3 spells CASSIDPGPYEQYF. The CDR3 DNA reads TGTGCCAGCAGCATAGACCCAGGTCCCTACGAGCAGTACTTC.

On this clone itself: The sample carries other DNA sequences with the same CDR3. The CDR3 bases are TGCGCCAGCAGCTTGGGGCAGATGAACACTGAAGCTTTCTTT. Its protein product is CASSLGQMNTEAFF. The rearrangement links TRBV5-1 to TRBJ1-1; no clear D. The CDR3 loop spans 14 amino acids. V was trimmed by 0 bases and J by 0 bases, leaving 6 bases between them. CDR1 and CDR2 (germline): SGHRS, YFSETQ.

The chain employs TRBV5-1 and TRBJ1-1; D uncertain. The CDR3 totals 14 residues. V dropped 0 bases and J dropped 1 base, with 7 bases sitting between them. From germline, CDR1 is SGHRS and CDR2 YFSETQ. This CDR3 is CASSLGNKNTEAFF. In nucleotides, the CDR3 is TGCGCCAGCAGCTTGGGCAACAAGAACACTGAAGCTTTCTTT.

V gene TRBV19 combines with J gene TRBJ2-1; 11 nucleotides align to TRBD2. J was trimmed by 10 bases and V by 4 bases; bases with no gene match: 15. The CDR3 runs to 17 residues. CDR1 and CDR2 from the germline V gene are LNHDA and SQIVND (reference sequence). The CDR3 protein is CASSKLAGGRDGWEQFF. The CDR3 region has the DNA TGTGCCAGTAGTAAATTAGCGGGGGGGAGGGATGGTTGGGAGCAGTTCTTC.

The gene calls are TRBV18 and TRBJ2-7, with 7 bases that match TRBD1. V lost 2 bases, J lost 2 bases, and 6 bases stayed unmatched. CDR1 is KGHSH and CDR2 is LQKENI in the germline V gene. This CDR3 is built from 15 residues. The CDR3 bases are TGTGCCAGCTCACCAAACAGGGACAGCACCTACGAGCAGTACTTC. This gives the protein CASSPNRDSTYEQYF. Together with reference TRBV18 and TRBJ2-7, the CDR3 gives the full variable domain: NAGVMQNPRHLVRRRGQEARLRCSPMKGHSHVYWYRQLPEEGLKFMVYLQKENIIDESGMPKERFSAEFPKEGPSILRIQQVVRGDSAAYFCASSPNRDSTYEQYFGPGTRLTVT.

The CDR3 region has the DNA TGTGCCAGTACCCTGAGGGGGGACAGCTTGTATACGCAGTATTTT. Translating gives CASTLRGDSLYTQYF. This sequence joins TRBV19 and TRBJ2-3; the D gene is possibly TRBD1 (7 bases). The CDR3 has 15 residues. Germline V gene lookup returns CDR1 LNHDA and CDR2 SQIVND (reference sequence). V was cut by 7 bases and J by 7 bases, with 21 bases left in between.

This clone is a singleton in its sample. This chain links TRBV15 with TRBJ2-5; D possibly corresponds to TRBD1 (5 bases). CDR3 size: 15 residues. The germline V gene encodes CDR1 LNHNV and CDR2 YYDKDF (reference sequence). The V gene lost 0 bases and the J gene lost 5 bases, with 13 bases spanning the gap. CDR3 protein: CATSRDQGALETQYF. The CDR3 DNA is TGTGCCACCAGCAGAGATCAAGGGGCACTGGAGACCCAGTACTTC. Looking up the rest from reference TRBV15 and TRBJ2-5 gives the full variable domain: DAMVIQNPRYQVTQFGKPVTLSCSQTLNHNVMYWYQQKSSQAPKLLFHYYDKDFNNEADTPDNFQSRRPNTSFCFLDIRSPGLGDTAMYLCATSRDQGALETQYFGPGTRLLVL.

CDR3 bases: TGCGCCAGCAGCCAAGACGGGGACAGTTCGAACACTGAAGCTTTCTTT. Translating it yields CASSQDGDSSNTEAFF. J is TRBJ1-1 and V is TRBV4-3; 7 bases align to TRBD1. Trimming removed 0 bases from V and 1 base from J; junction bases left unmatched: 5. The CDR3 consists of 16 residues. Germline V gene lookup returns CDR1 LGHNA and CDR2 YSLEER.

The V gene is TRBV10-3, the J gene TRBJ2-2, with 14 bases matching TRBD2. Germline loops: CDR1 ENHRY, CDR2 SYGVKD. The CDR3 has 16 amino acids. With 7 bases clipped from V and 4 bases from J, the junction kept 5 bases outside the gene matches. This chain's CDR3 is CAIKTSGGAITGELFF. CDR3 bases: TGTGCCATCAAGACTAGCGGGGGGGCCATCACCGGGGAGCTGTTTTTT.

The CDR3 region is CASSPTSGGRDNEQFF. Here the CDR3 DNA reads TGTGCCAGCAGCCCCACTAGCGGGGGTCGGGACAATGAGCAGTTCTTC. The chain employs TRBV7-3 and TRBJ2-1; 11 nucleotides line up with TRBD2. V was pared by 5 bases and J by 5 bases, with 8 bases of the junction left unmatched. This CDR3 has 16 residues. Germline V gene sequence: CDR1 SGHTA, CDR2 FQGTGA.

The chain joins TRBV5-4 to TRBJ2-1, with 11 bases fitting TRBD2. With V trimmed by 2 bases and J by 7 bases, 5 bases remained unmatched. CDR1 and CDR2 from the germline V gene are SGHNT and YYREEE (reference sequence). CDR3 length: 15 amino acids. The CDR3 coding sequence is TGTGCCAGCAGCTTTCTAGCGGGAGGCGGGAATGAGCAGTTCTTC. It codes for CASSFLAGGGNEQFF. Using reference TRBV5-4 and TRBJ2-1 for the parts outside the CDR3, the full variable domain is ETGVTQSPTHLIKTRGQQVTLRCSSQSGHNTVSWYQQALGQGPQFIFQYYREEENGRGNFPPRFSGLQFPNYSSELNVNALELDDSALYLCASSFLAGGGNEQFFGPGTRLTVL.

CDR3 residues: CASSQGAYGYTF. The CDR3 DNA reads as TGCGCCAGCAGCCAAGGGGCCTATGGCTACACCTTC. The gene calls are TRBV4-3 and TRBJ1-2, with D uncertain. This CDR3 has 12 residues. The germline gives CDR1 LGHNA, CDR2 YSLEER. Between the trimmed V and J ends, which lost 1 base and 4 bases, there was a span of 4 bases.

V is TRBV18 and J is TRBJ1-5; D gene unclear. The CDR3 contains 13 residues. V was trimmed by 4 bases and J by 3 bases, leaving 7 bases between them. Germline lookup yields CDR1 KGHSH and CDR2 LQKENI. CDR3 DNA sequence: TGTGCCAGCTCACGAGGTGACAATCAGCCCCAGCATTTT. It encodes CASSRGDNQPQHF.

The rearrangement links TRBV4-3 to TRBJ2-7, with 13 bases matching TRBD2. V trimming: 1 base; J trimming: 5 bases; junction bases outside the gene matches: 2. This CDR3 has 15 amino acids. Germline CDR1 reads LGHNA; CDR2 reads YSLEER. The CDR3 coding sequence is TGCGCCAGCAGCCAAGGGACTAGCGGGAGAAACGAGCAGTACTTC. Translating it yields CASSQGTSGRNEQYF.

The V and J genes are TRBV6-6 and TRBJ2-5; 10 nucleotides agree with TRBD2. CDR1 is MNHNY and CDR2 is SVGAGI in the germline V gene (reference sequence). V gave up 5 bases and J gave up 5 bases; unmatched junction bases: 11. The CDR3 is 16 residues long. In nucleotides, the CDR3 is TGTGCCAGCAGTAGCTCGAAGCGGGGGGGCCCGGAGACCCAGTACTTC. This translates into CASSSSKRGGPETQYF.

The CDR3 spells CASSVETSGPQYF. The CDR3 DNA sequence: TGTGCCAGCAGCGTAGAGACTAGCGGGCCCCAGTATTTT. The genes are TRBV9 and TRBJ2-3; 10 positions agree with TRBD2. Germline CDR1 reads SGDLS; CDR2 reads YYNGEE. The CDR3 spans 13 residues. V lost 0 bases to trimming and J lost 12 bases; unmatched junction nucleotides: 4.

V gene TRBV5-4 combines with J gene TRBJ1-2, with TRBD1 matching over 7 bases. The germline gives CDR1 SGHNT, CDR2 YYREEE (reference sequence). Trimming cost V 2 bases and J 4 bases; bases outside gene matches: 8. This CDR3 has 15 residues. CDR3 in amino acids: CASSLLRQGAYGYTF. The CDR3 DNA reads TGTGCCAGCAGCTTACTTCGACAGGGCGCCTATGGCTACACCTTC.

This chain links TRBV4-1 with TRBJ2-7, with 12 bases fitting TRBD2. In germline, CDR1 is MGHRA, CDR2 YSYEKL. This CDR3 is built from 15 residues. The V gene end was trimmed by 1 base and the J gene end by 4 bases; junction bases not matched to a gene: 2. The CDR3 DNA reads TGCGCCAGCAGCCAAGGTACTAGCGGGAGGTACGAGCAGTACTTC. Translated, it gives CASSQGTSGRYEQYF.

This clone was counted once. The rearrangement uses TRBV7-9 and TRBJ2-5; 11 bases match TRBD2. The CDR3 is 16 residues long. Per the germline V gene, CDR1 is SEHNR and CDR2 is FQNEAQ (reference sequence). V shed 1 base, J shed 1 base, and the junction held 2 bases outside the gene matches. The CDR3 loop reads CASSLGLAGIQETQYF. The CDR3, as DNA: TGTGCCAGCAGCTTAGGACTAGCGGGGATCCAAGAGACCCAGTACTTC.

In DNA form, the CDR3 reads TGTGCCAGCTCACTGAGGACACCTGAGGTGCATTCACCCCTCCACTTT. It codes for CASSLRTPEVHSPLHF. The chain uses TRBV18 and TRBJ1-6; D might be TRBD1 (5 bases). V dropped 4 bases and J dropped 8 bases, with 18 bases sitting between them. The CDR3 is made up of 16 amino acids. In germline, CDR1 is KGHSH, CDR2 LQKENI. Supplemented by reference TRBV18 and TRBJ1-6, the full variable domain reads NAGVMQNPRHLVRRRGQEARLRCSPMKGHSHVYWYRQLPEEGLKFMVYLQKENIIDESGMPKERFSAEFPKEGPSILRIQQVVRGDSAAYFCASSLRTPEVHSPLHFGNGTRLTVT.

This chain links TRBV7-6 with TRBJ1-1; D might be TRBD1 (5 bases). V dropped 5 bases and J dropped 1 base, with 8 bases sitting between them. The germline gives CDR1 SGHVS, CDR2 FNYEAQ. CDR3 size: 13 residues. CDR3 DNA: TGTGCCAGCAGCACACAGGAGAACACTGAAGCTTTCTTT. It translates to CASSTQENTEAFF.

CDR3 residues: CASSLSDSYGYTF. The CDR3 nucleotides read TGTGCCAGCAGCTTGTCGGACAGCTATGGCTACACCTTC. V and J are TRBV7-8 and TRBJ1-2; tentatively, D is TRBD1 (6 bases). The V gene's germline CDR1 is SGHVS and CDR2 FQNEAQ. There are 13 residues in the CDR3. Trimming pared 3 bases from V and 4 bases from J, leaving 9 bases between.

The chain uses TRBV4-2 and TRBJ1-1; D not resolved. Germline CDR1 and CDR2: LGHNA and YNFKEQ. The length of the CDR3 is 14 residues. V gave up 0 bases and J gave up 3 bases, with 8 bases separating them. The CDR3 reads CASSQDLSYTEAFF. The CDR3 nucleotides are TGTGCCAGCAGCCAAGATCTTTCGTACACTGAAGCTTTCTTT.